The clone carrying this TCR beta chain was counted at least ten times. Germline V CDR1 and CDR2: SGDLS, YYNGEE. The V end lost 4 bases, the J end lost 4 bases, and 18 bases lay between the germline ends. This CDR3 region has 15 residues. Repertoires were generated with immunoSEQ multiplex PCR, while TCRdb's copy carries only in-frame clones and drops some. The table records some 240,000 clones, over 75% of them present only once. This sample was included in a study of blood T cell repertoires in COVID-19. Whole-study context: Samples came from the United States, Italy and Spain, spanning acute and convalescent COVID-19. The cDNA or gDNA used as material had been derived from T cells, B-cell-depleted T cells, or PBMCs.

The receptor was derived from a human donor in a cohort sampled during active COVID-19. Sequencing used peripheral blood. The chain combines TRBV9 with TRBJ2-7; a weak D match, TRBD1 (5 bases). CDR3 in DNA: TGTGCCAGCAGCCCTGAGTTGGGGCTGATTTACGAGCAGTACTTC. Its protein is CASSPELGLIYEQYF.